The present T cell receptor beta chain was sequenced within a study of Ad26.COV2.S vaccination and SARS-CoV-2 variants. Germline V CDR1 and CDR2: LNHDA, SQIVND (reference sequence). The CDR3 contains 16 residues. The ends lost 3 bases at V and 1 base at J; junction bases unmatched: 0. Libraries were prepared by immunoSEQ multiplex PCR; TCRdb keeps only in-frame clonotypes and omits some of them. The table shows around 380,000 clones, with approximately 90% occurring only once. Broader study findings: People given the vaccine had a wider spike-specific TCR breadth than placebo recipients did.

Worth noting for this clone: Its antigen is not identified.

Specified treatment: 15 to 20 received Ad26.COV2.S at low or high dose, single or two shots; about 5 received placebo; per-sample allocation not given. Each sample was drawn 63 days after the first injection (of vaccine or placebo). At a Boston site, the person donating was an adult of 18-55 years. This chain links TRBV19 with TRBJ1-6; 10 nucleotides align to TRBD1. The material sequenced was peripheral blood, taken in a trial of Ad26.COV2.S vaccine versus placebo. The TCR originated in a person aged 18-60 years who received the Ad26.COV2.S COVID-19 vaccine or a placebo. CDR3 amino acids: CASSMGQGSYNSPLHF. CDR3 DNA: TGTGCCAGTAGTATGGGACAGGGGTCCTATAATTCACCCCTCCACTTT.